This T cell receptor beta chain was found in a study of blood T cell repertoires in COVID-19 (dated by TCRdb to about 2020). Study-level background: Collaborator samples came from the United States, Italy and Spain and covered acute and convalescent phases of COVID-19. The prospective study material was composed of cDNA or gDNA derived from T cells, B-cell-depleted T cells, or PBMCs. Subjects who had been exposed to COVID-19, were actively infected with it, or had recovered from it provided the deeply sampled blood TCRbeta repertoires that made up the dataset. A freely available public database, intended as a resource for researchers studying the immune response to SARS-CoV-2, is where the repertoires were released. The samples were drawn from the first 160 participants of the ongoing ImmuneRACE study and from under 1,500 subjects provided by 6 global collaborators. The sample metadata nearly always contained a de-identified subject ID, COVID-19 status, age in years and sex. Where available, HLA class I and class II types were taken from metadata supplied by the sample provider and were not determined by assay-based typing. What the study reported, not specific to this receptor: The amount of clinical and demographic metadata varied by source and participant and was provided uncurated.

CDR1 KGHSH and CDR2 LQKENI were looked up in the germline V gene. The germline V and J ends show losses of 2 bases and 1 base respectively, and no gene match explains 3 bases of the junction. Measured from the cysteine to the phenylalanine, the CDR3 is 16 residues long. The only DNA kept is the CDR3, 48 bases in frame from the first base. TCRbeta CDR3 regions were amplified from genomic DNA using the immunoSEQ Assay, a bias-controlled multiplex PCR. The paper's processing steps were these. Within the assay, amplification of reference gene primers was used to estimate how many nucleated cells each sample contained. Sequence reads were collapsed and filtered to measure the absolute abundance of every unique TCRbeta CDR3 rearrangement. For each sample, productive Simpson clonality was calculated as the square root of Simpson's diversity index over productive rearrangements. Held by TCRdb, this immuneACCESS table contains in-frame sequences only and omits some clones. Under half of the omission traces to an unresolved V gene where checked; the cause of the rest is unknown. The V and J calls and clone size come from that table; D and trimming were worked out from the DNA. Across this sample there are around 140,000 clones, with approximately 87% seen only once. About 11% of the sample is in the top ten clones.

Enrolling through a virtual design, the prospective study's participants ranged in age from about 18 to 100 years and lived across 24 United States geographic areas. In the prospective study, participants were assigned to cohorts based on the clinical history participants reported in a screening survey and a study questionnaire. ImmuneRACE Cohort 3 recovered participants were defined by two consecutive negative NP/OP PCR tests, healthcare professional clearance, or symptom resolution. Each participant in the prospective study had whole blood, serum and a nasopharyngeal or oropharyngeal swab collected by mobile phlebotomists. Over a roughly 2-month period, participants in the prospective study had the option of providing additional blood draws and questionnaires. Before DNA extraction, prospective study blood samples were shipped either frozen or at room temperature. A note on this clone: Its antigen is not yet known. No per-base quality is available; no much larger clone lies one base away.

This sequence originates from a man aged 55 to 70 who had recovered from COVID-19. Sequencing used PBMCs or T cells enriched from blood (not recorded which). In this chain, TRBV18 is recombined with TRBJ2-5, and 11 bases in between align with TRBD2. The base sequence is TGTGCCAGCTCACCAGCGCTAGCGGGGGGCCAAGAGACCCAGTACTTC. It codes for CASSPALAGGQETQYF. The full variable domain, completed from the reference TRBV18 and TRBJ2-5 proteins outside the CDR3, reads NAGVMQNPRHLVRRRGQEARLRCSPMKGHSHVYWYRQLPEEGLKFMVYLQKENIIDESGMPKERFSAEFPKEGPSILRIQQVVRGDSAAYFCASSPALAGGQETQYFGPGTRLLVL.